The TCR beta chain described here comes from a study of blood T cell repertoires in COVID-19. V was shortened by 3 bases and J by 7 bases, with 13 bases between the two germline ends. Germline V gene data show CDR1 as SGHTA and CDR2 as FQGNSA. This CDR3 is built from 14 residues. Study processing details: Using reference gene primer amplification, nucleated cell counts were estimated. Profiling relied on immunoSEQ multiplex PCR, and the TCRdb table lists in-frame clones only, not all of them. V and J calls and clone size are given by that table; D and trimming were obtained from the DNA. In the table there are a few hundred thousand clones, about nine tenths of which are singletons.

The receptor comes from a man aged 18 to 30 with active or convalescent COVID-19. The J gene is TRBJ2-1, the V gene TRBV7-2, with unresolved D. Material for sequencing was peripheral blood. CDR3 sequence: CASSFTIAGNEQFF. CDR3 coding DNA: TGTGCCAGCAGCTTTACCATAGCCGGGAATGAGCAGTTCTTC.